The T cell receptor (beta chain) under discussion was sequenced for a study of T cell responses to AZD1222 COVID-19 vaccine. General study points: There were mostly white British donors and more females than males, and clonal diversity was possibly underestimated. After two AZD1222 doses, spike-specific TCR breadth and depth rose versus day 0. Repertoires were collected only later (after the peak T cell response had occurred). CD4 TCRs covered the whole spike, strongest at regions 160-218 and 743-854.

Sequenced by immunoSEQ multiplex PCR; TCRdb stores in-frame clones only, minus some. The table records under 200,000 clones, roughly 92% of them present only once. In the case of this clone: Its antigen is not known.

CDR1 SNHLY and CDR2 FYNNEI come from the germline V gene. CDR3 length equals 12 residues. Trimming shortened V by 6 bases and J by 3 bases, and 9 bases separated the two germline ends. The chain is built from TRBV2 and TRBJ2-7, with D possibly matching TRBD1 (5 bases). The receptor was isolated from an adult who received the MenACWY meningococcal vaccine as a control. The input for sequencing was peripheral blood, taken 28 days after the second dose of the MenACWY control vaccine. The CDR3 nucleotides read TGTGCCAGCAGCGCAGACAGCTACGAGCAGTACTTC. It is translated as CASSADSYEQYF.